This T cell receptor (beta chain) emerged from a study of T cell repertoires in cytomegalovirus infection. This CDR3 contains 14 residues. V lost 1 base and J 6 bases, leaving 13 bases between the germline ends. This clonotype was counted a few times. TCRdb itself ran the reads through MiXCR, one entry per CDR3 protein. Of about 460,000 distinct CDR3 sequences listed, approximately 11% are singletons. V usage is TRBV12-3 or TRBV12-4 and J usage is TRBJ2-7; D not resolved. The source material was PBMCs. The origin of this receptor is a human donor in good health (CMV status not recorded). Some clones in this sample may be carry-over from other donors' samples. The CDR3 coding sequence is TGTGCCAGCAGTTTAGTTGACGGAAGGGCCGAGCAGTACTTC. Translating gives CASSLVDGRAEQYF.